These 24 T cell receptor beta chains originate from one sample sequenced in a study of human versus mouse CDR3 diversity and MHC coevolution. The method was immunoSEQ multiplex PCR; TCRdb's version includes in-frame clones alone and lacks a portion of them. The sample yields about 77,000 clones, 80% to 95% seen once. Sequencing was carried out using naive CD4+ T cells from blood. The sample's subset: CD45RO-negative CD62L-positive naive CD4 T cells. Receptor source: a person aged 25-75 years in good health.

CDR3 nucleotides: TGCGCCAGCAGCCGACACCCAGTCCAGGGGGCGTACAACGAGCAGTACTTC. Its protein is CASSRHPVQGAYNEQYF. The V and J genes are TRBV4-1 and TRBJ2-7, with 8 bases matching TRBD1. With 4 bases clipped from V and 5 bases from J, the junction kept 16 bases outside the gene matches. Germline V gene lookup returns CDR1 MGHRA and CDR2 YSYEKL. The CDR3 is 17 amino acids.

The rearrangement joins TRBV27 to TRBJ2-4; 7 bases line up with TRBD2. V gave up 8 bases and J gave up 3 bases; unmatched junction bases: 16. The germline CDR1 and CDR2 sequences are MNHEY and SMNVEV (reference sequence). The CDR3 loop spans 17 amino acids. Written as DNA, the CDR3 is TGTGCCAGCGGTATTCTCCTGGGGGGGGAAGTCAAAAACATTCAGTACTTC. The encoded protein is CASGILLGGEVKNIQYF.

The chain carries TRBV4-1 and TRBJ1-2; 7 bases fit TRBD1. V lost 4 bases, J lost 2 bases, and 7 bases stayed unmatched. The CDR3 extends over 15 amino acids. The germline V gene has CDR1 MGHRA and CDR2 YSYEKL. CDR3 in DNA: TGCGCCAGCAGCCCATTGACGACAGGGAACTATGGCTACACCTTC. It encodes CASSPLTTGNYGYTF.

V is TRBV5-1 and J is TRBJ2-7, with a weak D call TRBD1 (7 bases). V was shortened by 0 bases and J by 0 bases, with 10 bases between the two germline ends. This CDR3 contains 15 residues. From germline, CDR1 is SGHRS and CDR2 YFSETQ. The CDR3 loop reads CASSLGQGGSYEQYF. The CDR3 DNA reads TGCGCCAGCAGCTTGGGGCAGGGGGGCTCCTACGAGCAGTACTTC.

This chain joins TRBV10-3 and TRBJ1-1, with D unclear. V lost 10 bases to trimming and J lost 2 bases, with 26 bases between them. The CDR3 is 17 amino acids. Germline lookup yields CDR1 ENHRY and CDR2 SYGVKD. CDR3 sequence reads: CATIGPSTSNKNTEAFF. In DNA, the CDR3 is TGTGCCACCATAGGGCCATCAACTAGTAACAAAAACACTGAAGCTTTCTTT.

This sequence joins TRBV2 and TRBJ1-1; no reliable D call. The CDR3 covers 13 residues. V lost 3 bases to trimming and J lost 4 bases, with 9 bases between them. Germline-derived CDR1 and CDR2 are SNHLY and FYNNEI. The CDR3 DNA reads as TGTGCCAGCAGTGAGAGGGAGGGCACTGAAGCTTTCTTT. Protein sequence: CASSEREGTEAFF.

V and J are TRBV2 and TRBJ1-4; weak D call: TRBD1 (5 bases). V was shortened by 11 bases and J by 8 bases, with 12 bases between the two germline ends. CDR3 length: 11 amino acids. Per germline, CDR1 SNHLY and CDR2 FYNNEI. The chain's CDR3 is CAGTGGEKLFF. For the CDR3, the DNA is TGTGCCGGAACAGGTGGCGAAAAACTGTTTTTT.

The rearrangement links TRBV4-2 to TRBJ1-2; 9 positions agree with TRBD1. Germline CDR1 LGHNA, CDR2 YNFKEQ. This CDR3 has 16 residues. Trimming took 3 bases from V and 2 from J; bases not matched to a gene: 7. In DNA, the CDR3 is TGTGCCAGCAGCCAGATCGGGACAGGGCCCAACTATGGCTACACCTTC. Protein: CASSQIGTGPNYGYTF.

V is TRBV6-6 and J is TRBJ2-5; 14 nucleotides align to TRBD2. CDR1 MNHNY and CDR2 SVGAGI come from the germline V gene (reference sequence). The V and J ends lost 0 bases and 10 bases, in that order; junction bases with no gene match: 4. CDR3 length equals 15 residues. CDR3 sequence reads: CASSYSTSGGGGQYF. The CDR3 DNA sequence: TGTGCCAGCAGTTACTCGACTAGCGGGGGGGGAGGCCAGTACTTC.

The chain has TRBV4-2 and TRBJ1-4; D possibly corresponds to TRBD1 (6 bases). V was trimmed by 2 bases and J by 8 bases, leaving 24 bases between them. The germline V gene encodes CDR1 LGHNA and CDR2 YNFKEQ. CDR3 length: 18 residues. This CDR3 is CASSQSPPRQAHNEKLFF. The CDR3 coding sequence is TGTGCCAGCAGCCAATCACCACCACGACAGGCCCATAACGAAAAACTGTTTTTT.

This chain connects TRBV27 to TRBJ1-6, with 12 bases matching TRBD1. The CDR3 runs 14 residues. V lost 3 bases, J lost 12 bases, and 3 bases stayed unmatched. The germline gives CDR1 MNHEY, CDR2 SMNVEV (reference sequence). CDR3: CASSFRDRGLPLHF. The CDR3 nucleotides read TGTGCCAGCAGTTTTCGGGACAGGGGGCTACCCCTCCACTTT.

The rearrangement uses TRBV6-1 and TRBJ1-1; D is unclear. CDR1 MNHNS and CDR2 SASEGT come from the germline V gene. V lost 8 bases to trimming and J lost 0 bases, with 10 bases between them. The CDR3 contains 13 residues. CDR3 DNA sequence: TGTGCCAGCCCCGCCGGGGTGAACACTGAAGCTTTCTTT. It encodes CASPAGVNTEAFF.

V usage is TRBV4-1 and J usage is TRBJ1-1; 10 positions match TRBD1. There are 16 residues in the CDR3. Germline V gene data show CDR1 as MGHRA and CDR2 as YSYEKL. V shed 6 bases and J 0 bases; nucleotides not matched to a gene: 7. Written as DNA, the CDR3 is TGCGCCAGCAGGGGCCGGGACAGGGGTATGAACACTGAAGCTTTCTTT. Translation: CASRGRDRGMNTEAFF.

The V call is TRBV30, the J call TRBJ1-2, with D unresolved. Germline V lookup: CDR1 GTSNPN, CDR2 SVGIG (reference sequence). V was pared by 8 bases and J by 0 bases, with 13 bases between. The CDR3 totals 13 residues. Here the CDR3 DNA reads TGTGCCACAAGAACACCGCCTAACTATGGCTACACCTTC. Its protein is CATRTPPNYGYTF.

This chain uses TRBV28 with TRBJ1-1; 8 nucleotides line up with TRBD1. The CDR3 loop spans 14 amino acids. Unmatched junction bases numbered 6, after V lost 7 bases and J lost 2 bases. CDR1 and CDR2 from the germline V gene are MDHEN and SYDVKM. The CDR3 DNA is TGTGCCAGCATCAGGACAGGGATCAACACTGAAGCTTTCTTT. It translates to CASIRTGINTEAFF.

The chain has TRBV7-9 and TRBJ2-3; TRBD1 matches at 7 bases. CDR1 and CDR2 (germline): SEHNR, FQNEAQ (reference sequence). The CDR3 sequence is 15 residues long. Germline trimming cut 5 bases from V and 2 bases from J; bases unmatched to any gene: 7. CDR3 sequence reads: CASSQGQTTTDTQYF. CDR3 nucleotides: TGTGCCAGCAGCCAGGGACAGACAACCACAGATACGCAGTATTTT.

The chain links TRBV25-1 to TRBJ2-3; TRBD2 is a possible D gene (6 bases). The CDR3 has 15 residues. Germline CDR1 MGHDK, CDR2 SYGVNS. V was shortened by 4 bases and J by 2 bases, with 13 bases between the two germline ends. The CDR3 protein is CASSAEGLLTDTQYF. The CDR3 DNA reads as TGTGCCAGCAGTGCGGAGGGACTTCTCACAGATACGCAGTATTTT.

V gene TRBV30 combines with J gene TRBJ2-7, with D tentatively TRBD2 (6 bases). CDR3 size: 14 residues. CDR1 and CDR2 (germline): GTSNPN, SVGIG (reference sequence). V dropped 6 bases and J dropped 2 bases, with 17 bases sitting between them. CDR3 in amino acids: CACPRIGEAYEQYF. CDR3 nucleotides: TGTGCCTGCCCCCGTATCGGGGAGGCCTACGAGCAGTACTTC.

The V and J genes are TRBV19 and TRBJ2-7; 7 nucleotides align to TRBD1. Trimming at V came to 6 bases and at J to 3 bases, leaving 11 bases not matched to a gene. The CDR3 spans 15 residues. In germline, CDR1 is LNHDA, CDR2 SQIVND (reference sequence). This chain's CDR3 is CASRKAQTGDYEQYF. The DNA of the CDR3 is TGTGCCAGTAGAAAGGCGCAAACAGGGGACTACGAGCAGTACTTC.

The rearrangement links TRBV6-6 to TRBJ1-1; 9 nucleotides line up with TRBD1. The V segment lost 7 bases and the J segment 8 bases; nucleotides outside the gene matches: 11. This CDR3 is 14 amino acids long. Germline CDR1 reads MNHNY; CDR2 reads SVGAGI (reference sequence). In DNA, the CDR3 is TGTGCCAGCATTACAGGGGGCGTTCCGCTCGAAGCTTTCTTT. This sequence encodes CASITGGVPLEAFF.

The chain carries TRBV9 and TRBJ2-5; TRBD1 agrees at 7 bases. This CDR3 has 14 residues. V was pared by 0 bases and J by 1 base, with 0 bases of the junction left unmatched. The germline gives CDR1 SGDLS, CDR2 YYNGEE. CDR3 protein: CASSVGDSQETQYF. In DNA, the CDR3 is TGTGCCAGCAGCGTAGGGGACAGCCAAGAGACCCAGTACTTC.

The count of this clone is one. The CDR3 loop is CASRTGQGAGNTIYF. In DNA, the CDR3 is TGTGCCAGCAGAACCGGACAGGGGGCTGGAAACACCATATATTTT. The chain has TRBV6-5 and TRBJ1-3; 10 bases fit TRBD1. In germline, CDR1 is MNHEY, CDR2 SVGAGI. The CDR3 has 15 amino acids. The V segment lost 6 bases and the J segment 2 bases; nucleotides outside the gene matches: 4.

The V gene is TRBV6-6, the J gene TRBJ2-7, with TRBD2 matching 8 bases. This CDR3 spans 16 amino acids. CDR1 is MNHNY and CDR2 is SVGAGI in the germline V gene (reference sequence). V dropped 6 bases and J dropped 0; count of bases not matched to a gene: 10. CDR3 DNA: TGTGCCAGCAGCCAACGTGGACTAGCAGCCTCCTACGAGCAGTACTTC. This sequence encodes CASSQRGLAASYEQYF.

The chain has TRBV5-1 and TRBJ2-5, with D unclear. The V and J ends lost 0 bases and 1 base respectively, with 7 bases between them. Germline CDR1 is SGHRS and CDR2 is YFSETQ. The CDR3 covers 14 residues. The CDR3 loop is CASSLGTLQETQYF. The CDR3 region has the DNA TGCGCCAGCAGCTTGGGCACTCTCCAAGAGACCCAGTACTTC.